A selection of T cell receptor beta chains follows, all from one sample in a study of vaccination effects on CD4 cells after COVID-19. These receptors are not linked to any known antigen. Method: immunoSEQ multiplex PCR; TCRdb's copy keeps in-frame clones and lacks some. Of approximately 74,000 clones detected, 60% to 80% appear once; the ten largest clones hold roughly 1.1%. The input for sequencing was CD4+ T cells from PBMCs cultured with HCoV-OC43 spike peptides, taken after COVID-19 vaccination. These receptors originate from a human donor who received a COVID-19 vaccine. The CDR3 runs from the conserved cysteine through the conserved F or W. D genes are given only for firm matches. The size of a clone is reported for some rows only, either as once, few or many, or as a class for expanded clones.

V gene: TRBV5-5; D gene: -; clone size: -; J gene: TRBJ1-1; CDR3 protein: CASSRQSHTEAFF; CDR3 DNA: TGTGCCAGCAGCCGACAGTCGCACACTGAAGCTTTCTTT
V gene: TRBV4-2; D gene: TRBD2; clone size: -; J gene: TRBJ2-3; CDR3 protein: CASSQVLVLAGNTDTQYF; CDR3 DNA: TGTGCCAGCAGCCAAGTTTTGGTTCTAGCGGGGAACACAGATACGCAGTATTTT
V gene: TRBV5-8; D gene: TRBD1; clone size: -; J gene: TRBJ1-6; CDR3 protein: CASRGQSSSPLHF; CDR3 DNA: TGTGCCAGCAGGGGACAGTCTTCCTCACCCCTCCACTTT
V gene: TRBV5-1; D gene: -; clone size: -; J gene: TRBJ2-5; CDR3 protein: CASSFQETQYF; CDR3 DNA: TGCGCCAGCTCTTTTCAAGAGACCCAGTACTTC
V gene: TRBV5-1; D gene: TRBD1; clone size: -; J gene: TRBJ1-2; CDR3 protein: CASSLEGRGDGYTF; CDR3 DNA: TGCGCCAGCAGCTTGGAAGGCAGGGGGGATGGCTACACCTTC
V gene: TRBV12-3/TRBV12-4; D gene: -; clone size: -; J gene: TRBJ1-5; CDR3 protein: CASSLTDNQPQHF; CDR3 DNA: TGTGCCAGCAGTTTGACAGACAATCAGCCCCAGCATTTT
V gene: TRBV28; D gene: TRBD2; clone size: -; J gene: TRBJ2-5; CDR3 protein: CASSSPSGLAGGETQYF; CDR3 DNA: TGTGCCAGCAGTTCCCCATCGGGACTAGCGGGAGGAGAGACCCAGTACTTC
V gene: TRBV10-1; D gene: -; clone size: -; J gene: TRBJ2-5; CDR3 protein: CASSDSARGSSKETQYF; CDR3 DNA: TGCGCCAGCAGTGATTCGGCGCGGGGCAGTTCTAAAGAGACCCAGTACTTC
V gene: TRBV3-1/TRBV3-2; D gene: -; clone size: -; J gene: TRBJ2-2; CDR3 protein: CASTRSTGELFF; CDR3 DNA: TGTGCCAGCACCCGATCCACCGGGGAGCTGTTTTTT
V gene: TRBV6-5; D gene: -; clone size: -; J gene: TRBJ1-1; CDR3 protein: CASSSLTVNTEAFF; CDR3 DNA: TGTGCCAGCAGTTCCTTGACTGTTAACACTGAAGCTTTCTTT
V gene: TRBV7-9; D gene: -; clone size: -; J gene: TRBJ2-3; CDR3 protein: CASTTGHGQYF; CDR3 DNA: TGTGCCAGCACTACAGGGCACGGGCAGTATTTT
V gene: TRBV7-3; D gene: TRBD2; clone size: -; J gene: TRBJ2-3; CDR3 protein: CASSFSGPPADTQYF; CDR3 DNA: TGTGCCAGCAGCTTTAGCGGGCCACCCGCGGATACGCAGTATTTT
V gene: TRBV28; D gene: -; clone size: -; J gene: TRBJ1-6; CDR3 protein: CASSPPRQGRSPLHF; CDR3 DNA: TGTGCCAGCAGTCCCCCAAGGCAGGGGAGGTCACCCCTCCACTTT
V gene: TRBV7-9; D gene: -; clone size: -; J gene: TRBJ1-4; CDR3 protein: CASSQAPANEKLFF; CDR3 DNA: TGTGCCAGCAGCCAAGCCCCGGCTAATGAAAAACTGTTTTTT
V gene: TRBV29-1; D gene: -; clone size: once; J gene: TRBJ1-1; CDR3 protein: CSVEIGQNTEAFF; CDR3 DNA: TGCAGCGTTGAAATAGGACAGAACACTGAAGCTTTCTTT
V gene: TRBV28; D gene: TRBD1; clone size: -; J gene: TRBJ1-5; CDR3 protein: CASSPGQGGQPQHF; CDR3 DNA: TGTGCCAGCAGTCCGGGACAGGGGGGTCAGCCCCAGCATTTT
V gene: TRBV9; D gene: -; clone size: -; J gene: TRBJ2-2; CDR3 protein: CASSPSGNTGELFF; CDR3 DNA: TGTGCCAGCAGCCCCTCGGGGAACACCGGGGAGCTGTTTTTT
V gene: TRBV11-2; D gene: TRBD1; clone size: few; J gene: TRBJ2-2; CDR3 protein: CASSERQGTNTGELFF; CDR3 DNA: TGTGCCAGCAGCGAAAGACAGGGAACGAACACCGGGGAGCTGTTTTTT
V gene: TRBV7-3; D gene: TRBD1; clone size: -; J gene: TRBJ1-2; CDR3 protein: CASSLTGGGGYTF; CDR3 DNA: TGTGCCAGCAGCTTAACAGGGGGCGGAGGCTACACCTTC
V gene: TRBV5-1; D gene: TRBD1; clone size: -; J gene: TRBJ1-6; CDR3 protein: CASSLGTGDSPLHF; CDR3 DNA: TGCGCCAGCAGCTTGGGGACAGGGGATTCACCCCTCCACTTT
V gene: TRBV11-2; D gene: -; clone size: -; J gene: TRBJ1-2; CDR3 protein: CASSAGQINYGYTF; CDR3 DNA: TGTGCCAGCAGCGCCGGACAGATTAACTATGGCTACACCTTC
V gene: TRBV24-1; D gene: -; clone size: -; J gene: TRBJ2-3; CDR3 protein: CATSGQGAKTDTQYF; CDR3 DNA: TGTGCCACCAGTGGCCAGGGCGCGAAGACAGATACGCAGTATTTT
V gene: TRBV2; D gene: -; clone size: -; J gene: TRBJ1-4; CDR3 protein: CASTREEGKLFF; CDR3 DNA: TGTGCCAGCACCCGGGAAGAGGGAAAACTGTTTTTT
V gene: TRBV2; D gene: TRBD2; clone size: -; J gene: TRBJ2-5; CDR3 protein: CASSYQRTSGKETQYF; CDR3 DNA: TGTGCCAGCAGTTATCAAAGGACTAGCGGTAAAGAGACCCAGTACTTC
V gene: TRBV12-3/TRBV12-4; D gene: -; clone size: -; J gene: TRBJ1-2; CDR3 protein: CASSYEAYGYTF; CDR3 DNA: TGTGCCAGCAGTTATGAGGCCTATGGCTACACCTTC
V gene: TRBV19; D gene: TRBD1; clone size: -; J gene: TRBJ1-3; CDR3 protein: CASSTSQTGEWNTIYF; CDR3 DNA: TGTGCCAGTAGTACCTCCCAGACAGGGGAGTGGAACACCATATATTTT
V gene: TRBV14; D gene: -; clone size: -; J gene: TRBJ1-3; CDR3 protein: CASSQGSSGNTIYF; CDR3 DNA: TGTGCCAGCAGCCAAGGGAGCTCTGGAAACACCATATATTTT
V gene: TRBV12-3/TRBV12-4; D gene: -; clone size: few; J gene: TRBJ1-5; CDR3 protein: CASSLGYQPQHF; CDR3 DNA: TGTGCCAGCAGTTTGGGTTATCAGCCCCAGCATTTT
V gene: TRBV2; D gene: -; clone size: -; J gene: TRBJ1-6; CDR3 protein: CASRPRQFSPLHF; CDR3 DNA: TGTGCCAGCAGGCCCAGGCAGTTTTCACCCCTCCACTTT
V gene: TRBV5-1; D gene: TRBD1; clone size: -; J gene: TRBJ2-2; CDR3 protein: CASSIQQGSTGELFF; CDR3 DNA: TGCGCCAGCAGCATACAACAGGGGTCCACCGGGGAGCTGTTTTTT
V gene: TRBV28; D gene: TRBD1; clone size: few; J gene: TRBJ1-4; CDR3 protein: CASTEGAVNEKLFF; CDR3 DNA: TGTGCCAGCACTGAGGGGGCCGTCAATGAAAAACTGTTTTTT
V gene: TRBV18; D gene: -; clone size: -; J gene: TRBJ2-5; CDR3 protein: CASSPRGAQETQYF; CDR3 DNA: TGTGCCAGCTCACCACGTGGGGCCCAAGAGACCCAGTACTTC
V gene: TRBV5-8; D gene: -; clone size: -; J gene: TRBJ1-6; CDR3 protein: CASSAWSQPHF; CDR3 DNA: TGTGCCAGCAGCGCGTGGAGTCAGCCCCACTTT
V gene: TRBV7-9; D gene: -; clone size: -; J gene: TRBJ1-4; CDR3 protein: CASSWRDTNEKLFF; CDR3 DNA: TGTGCCAGCAGCTGGAGGGACACAAATGAAAAACTGTTTTTT
V gene: TRBV9; D gene: -; clone size: -; J gene: TRBJ1-6; CDR3 protein: CASSVDTVNSPLHF; CDR3 DNA: TGTGCCAGCAGCGTAGATACGGTTAATTCACCCCTCCACTTT
V gene: TRBV15; D gene: -; clone size: -; J gene: TRBJ1-1; CDR3 protein: CATRTVNTEAFF; CDR3 DNA: TGTGCCACCCGGACAGTGAACACTGAAGCTTTCTTT
V gene: TRBV6-5; D gene: -; clone size: -; J gene: TRBJ2-4; CDR3 protein: CASTKAGAKNIQYF; CDR3 DNA: TGTGCCAGCACTAAGGCCGGGGCCAAAAACATTCAGTACTTC
V gene: TRBV5-1; D gene: -; clone size: -; J gene: TRBJ2-5; CDR3 protein: CASSFQGGETQYF; CDR3 DNA: TGCGCCAGCAGCTTTCAGGGAGGAGAGACCCAGTACTTC
V gene: TRBV6-6; D gene: TRBD2; clone size: -; J gene: TRBJ2-5; CDR3 protein: CASSAGASGGQETQYF; CDR3 DNA: TGTGCCAGCAGTGCCGGGGCTAGCGGGGGGCAAGAGACCCAGTACTTC
V gene: TRBV5-1; D gene: TRBD1; clone size: -; J gene: TRBJ1-2; CDR3 protein: CASSKGQGPYYGYTF; CDR3 DNA: TGCGCCAGCAGCAAGGGACAGGGTCCGTACTATGGCTACACCTTC
V gene: TRBV5-1; D gene: TRBD1; clone size: -; J gene: TRBJ1-1; CDR3 protein: CASSTSGTGVLDTEAFF; CDR3 DNA: TGCGCCAGCAGCACCTCCGGGACAGGGGTTTTGGACACTGAAGCTTTCTTT
V gene: TRBV29-1; D gene: -; clone size: -; J gene: TRBJ2-1; CDR3 protein: CSGGSSHNEQFF; CDR3 DNA: TGCAGCGGCGGGTCTTCCCACAATGAGCAGTTCTTC
V gene: TRBV7-2; D gene: -; clone size: -; J gene: TRBJ1-4; CDR3 protein: CASSFSPNEKLFF; CDR3 DNA: TGTGCCAGCAGCTTTTCCCCTAATGAAAAACTGTTTTTT
V gene: TRBV5-5; D gene: TRBD1; clone size: -; J gene: TRBJ1-2; CDR3 protein: CASASGQGSYGYTF; CDR3 DNA: TGTGCCAGCGCCTCCGGACAGGGATCTTACGGCTACACCTTC
V gene: TRBV19; D gene: TRBD1; clone size: -; J gene: TRBJ1-6; CDR3 protein: CASSTTGQGPAPLHF; CDR3 DNA: TGTGCCAGTAGTACCACCGGACAGGGTCCAGCACCCCTCCACTTT
V gene: TRBV29-1; D gene: -; clone size: once; J gene: TRBJ1-4; CDR3 protein: CSVVVDARMNEKLFF; CDR3 DNA: TGCAGCGTTGTGGTAGACGCCAGAATGAATGAAAAACTGTTTTTT
V gene: TRBV30; D gene: -; clone size: -; J gene: TRBJ1-6; CDR3 protein: CAFTQFYNSPLHF; CDR3 DNA: TGTGCCTTTACACAGTTTTATAATTCACCCCTCCACTTT
V gene: TRBV29-1; D gene: -; clone size: -; J gene: TRBJ2-3; CDR3 protein: CSVEQSTDTQYF; CDR3 DNA: TGCAGCGTTGAACAGAGCACAGATACGCAGTATTTT
V gene: TRBV7-2; D gene: TRBD1; clone size: -; J gene: TRBJ1-2; CDR3 protein: CASSQRTGNYGYTF; CDR3 DNA: TGTGCCAGCAGCCAGAGGACAGGGAACTATGGCTACACCTTC
V gene: TRBV7-9; D gene: -; clone size: -; J gene: TRBJ2-5; CDR3 protein: CASNPTSETQYF; CDR3 DNA: TGTGCCAGCAACCCGACCTCGGAGACCCAGTACTTC
V gene: TRBV7-7; D gene: TRBD1; clone size: -; J gene: TRBJ2-6; CDR3 protein: CASSPGQGRTGANVLTF; CDR3 DNA: TGTGCCAGCAGCCCCGGACAGGGGAGGACTGGGGCCAACGTCCTGACTTTC
V gene: TRBV27; D gene: TRBD1; clone size: few; J gene: TRBJ1-1; CDR3 protein: CASSTLRQGSGTEAFF; CDR3 DNA: TGTGCCAGCAGTACCCTCCGACAGGGGTCGGGGACTGAAGCTTTCTTT
V gene: TRBV24-1; D gene: -; clone size: once; J gene: TRBJ2-5; CDR3 protein: CATSDLGRGNGETQYF; CDR3 DNA: TGTGCCACCAGTGATTTGGGGCGGGGAAACGGCGAGACCCAGTACTTC
V gene: TRBV28; D gene: -; clone size: -; J gene: TRBJ2-3; CDR3 protein: CASRVGGIADNLADTQYF; CDR3 DNA: TGTGCCAGCAGAGTGGGCGGGATAGCTGATAACCTAGCAGATACGCAGTATTTT
V gene: TRBV14; D gene: -; clone size: -; J gene: TRBJ1-4; CDR3 protein: CASSRRLNEKLFF; CDR3 DNA: TGTGCCAGCAGCCGCAGGTTAAATGAAAAACTGTTTTTT
V gene: TRBV6-6; D gene: -; clone size: few; J gene: TRBJ1-1; CDR3 protein: CASSYGENTEAFF; CDR3 DNA: TGTGCCAGCAGTTACGGGGAGAACACTGAAGCTTTCTTT
V gene: TRBV4-1; D gene: TRBD1; clone size: few; J gene: TRBJ1-2; CDR3 protein: CASSRIGTGRHNYGYTF; CDR3 DNA: TGCGCCAGCAGCCGGATCGGGACAGGGAGACATAACTATGGCTACACCTTC
V gene: TRBV7-2; D gene: -; clone size: once; J gene: TRBJ2-3; CDR3 protein: CATAGYIDTQYF; CDR3 DNA: TGTGCCACCGCAGGGTACATAGATACGCAGTATTTT